This T cell receptor beta chain was sequenced in a study of blood T cell repertoires in COVID-19. This CDR3 region has 15 residues. The ends lost 3 bases at V and 2 bases at J; junction bases unmatched: 4. Germline V gene data show CDR1 as MNHEY and CDR2 as SMNVEV (reference sequence). Generated by immunoSEQ multiplex PCR, the TCRdb table keeps only in-frame clones and is missing some. The table lists 120,000 or so clones, over 65% of them singletons. V usage is TRBV27 and J usage is TRBJ2-7, with 10 nucleotides matching TRBD1. The origin of this receptor is a woman older than 75 with acute or convalescent COVID-19. Sequences were obtained from peripheral blood. The CDR3 sequence: CASSLSGTGAYEQYF. The CDR3 region has the DNA TGTGCCAGCAGTTTGTCCGGGACAGGGGCCTACGAGCAGTACTTC.